This TCR beta chain was found in a study of CD8+CD57+ T cells in acquired aplastic anemia. Those patients picked for sequencing had displayed CD8+CD57+ cell expansion on flow cytometry. Profiles of TCR beta VDJ and CDR3 were generated from a genomic DNA template. TCRdb fed the reads into MiXCR, producing one record per CDR3 protein. The table has 200,000 to 300,000 distinct CDR3 sequences, roughly 82% seen once; the top ten hold roughly 42%. The germline V gene encodes CDR1 LNHNV and CDR2 YYDKDF (reference sequence). This CDR3 is 15 amino acids long. The V end was cut by 10 bases, the J end by 2 bases, with 18 bases between.

The receptor was derived from a human donor with aplastic anemia. The chain is built from TRBV15 and TRBJ2-1; D might be TRBD1 (6 bases). The sample consisted of sorted CD4+, CD8+, or CD8+CD57+ T cells (not recorded which) from PBMCs. The CDR3 DNA follows: TGTGCCAGTAGCAGCTATAGACAGGCCTACAATGAGCAGTTCTTC. Translated: CASSSYRQAYNEQFF.